These 13 T cell receptor beta chains share one sample of origin, sequenced in a study of T cells in Graves' hyperthyroidism and ophthalmopathy. The CDR3 regions of TCR beta were amplified from RNA transcripts. The HTBI set primed first-round TCR CDR3 RT-PCR. MiXCR, run by TCRdb on the multiplex PCR reads, gives a single entry per CDR3 protein. The sample shows under 400,000 distinct CDR3 sequences, 15% to 20% of them seen only once. Sequenced: blood. These receptors came from a man aged 25-45 years with Graves' hyperthyroidism.

In this sample, this clonotype turned up many times. The CDR3: CASSYSLAGGTPSYEQYF. The CDR3 DNA reads TGTGCCAGCAGTTACTCCCTTGCGGGAGGGACGCCCTCCTACGAGCAGTACTTC. The rearrangement links TRBV6-5 to TRBJ2-7, with 9 bases matching TRBD2. From germline, CDR1 is MNHEY and CDR2 SVGAGI. Germline trimming cut 0 bases from V and 0 bases from J; bases unmatched to any gene: 9. The CDR3 totals 18 residues.

The CDR3 nucleotides are TGCGCCAGCTGTTCCGGGACAGGGGGCGTGAGCACAGATACGCAGTATTTT. It yields the protein CASCSGTGGVSTDTQYF. J is TRBJ2-3 and V is TRBV5-1; 12 bases agree with TRBD1. V was clipped by 7 bases and J by 0 bases; unmatched bases: 9. CDR3 size: 17 residues. Germline-derived CDR1 and CDR2 are SGHRS and YFSETQ.

This clonotype was seen at least ten times. The rearrangement uses TRBV20-1 and TRBJ2-1; D remains unclear. The CDR3 length is 11 residues. Germline CDR1 and CDR2: DFQATT and SNEGSKA (reference sequence). V gave up 7 bases and J gave up 6 bases, with 10 bases separating them. The CDR3 DNA is TGCAGTGTCGAAGGTCCCAATGAGCAGTTCTTC. This sequence encodes CSVEGPNEQFF.

There are a few counts of this clonotype. CDR3 sequence: CASSLDRRAGELFF. CDR3 DNA: TGTGCCAGCAGCTTAGATCGGCGCGCCGGGGAGCTGTTTTTT. The rearrangement uses TRBV11-2 and TRBJ2-2; D remains unclear. The CDR3 totals 14 residues. With 0 bases removed from V and 6 bases from J, the gap between germline ends came to 8 bases. Germline V gene sequence: CDR1 SGHAT, CDR2 FQNNGV.

This clonotype was counted ten times or more. This chain connects TRBV30 to TRBJ2-1, with TRBD1 as a possible D gene (6 bases). Germline CDR1 GTSNPN, CDR2 SVGIG (reference sequence). Trimming took 5 bases from V and 7 from J, leaving 12 bases between them. The CDR3 has 12 amino acids. The CDR3: CAWGRGPNEQFF. CDR3 nucleotide sequence: TGTGCCTGGGGCAGGGGTCCAAATGAGCAGTTCTTC.

This clonotype has a count of ten or more. J is TRBJ2-2 and V is TRBV6-1; D possibly matches TRBD1 or TRBD2 (5 bases each). Trimming cost V 5 bases and J 4 bases, with 17 bases left between them. This CDR3 spans 16 amino acids. Per the germline V gene, CDR1 is MNHNS and CDR2 is SASEGT. The CDR3 spells CASSYAAGGSTGELFF. Written as DNA, the CDR3 is TGTGCCAGCAGTTACGCCGCTGGGGGATCCACCGGGGAGCTGTTTTTT.

Ten or more counts support this clonotype. This chain uses TRBV6-5 with TRBJ2-1; 7 nucleotides line up with TRBD2. The CDR3 extends over 15 amino acids. Unmatched junction bases numbered 6, after V lost 2 bases and J lost 5 bases. Germline assignment: CDR1 MNHEY and CDR2 SVGAGI. In nucleotides, the CDR3 is TGTGCCAGCAGTTACGGGACGGGAGGAAACAATGAGCAGTTCTTC. The encoded protein is CASSYGTGGNNEQFF.

In this sample, this clonotype turned up many times. This sequence joins TRBV30 and TRBJ2-1; no clear D gene. The CDR3 has 12 residues. The ends were cut back, 1 base at V and 5 bases at J, with 6 bases in the middle. Per germline, CDR1 GTSNPN and CDR2 SVGIG (reference sequence). The CDR3 DNA is TGTGCCTGGAGTGGCGGAAACAATGAGCAGTTCTTC. It translates to CAWSGGNNEQFF.

The chain employs TRBV6-1 and TRBJ2-3; D unclear. V was shortened by 10 bases and J by 1 base, with 9 bases between the two germline ends. In germline, CDR1 is MNHNS, CDR2 SASEGT. The CDR3 runs 12 residues. CDR3 DNA sequence: TGTGCCACGACTCGGGGCACAGATACGCAGTATTTT. It translates to CATTRGTDTQYF.

V usage is TRBV5-1 and J usage is TRBJ2-7, with a weak D call TRBD2 (6 bases). The CDR3 covers 15 residues. The V end lost 0 bases, the J end lost 4 bases, and 14 bases lay between the germline ends. CDR1 and CDR2 (germline): SGHRS, YFSETQ. The CDR3 DNA sequence: TGCGCCAGCAGCTTGGTCTGGGACTCGACTTACGAGCAGTACTTC. As protein: CASSLVWDSTYEQYF. The complete variable domain, with remaining parts taken from reference TRBV5-1 and TRBJ2-7, reads KAGVTQTPRYLIKTRGQQVTLSCSPISGHRSVSWYQQTPGQGLQFLFEYFSETQRNKGNFPGRFSGRQFSNSRSEMNVSTLELGDSALYLCASSLVWDSTYEQYFGPGTRLTVT.

The table lists this clonotype with a few counts. The V and J genes are TRBV2 and TRBJ2-7; 7 bases map to TRBD1. Trimming cost V 6 bases and J 5 bases; bases outside gene matches: 10. The CDR3 length is 14 residues. The germline V gene has CDR1 SNHLY and CDR2 FYNNEI. The CDR3, as DNA: TGTGCCAGCAGGAAGGACAGGCTTACCAACGAGCAGTACTTC. Translating it yields CASRKDRLTNEQYF.

V and J are TRBV27 and TRBJ1-2; D is uncertain. V dropped 0 bases and J dropped 8 bases, with 13 bases sitting between them. The CDR3 runs to 14 residues. Germline CDR1 reads MNHEY; CDR2 reads SMNVEV (reference sequence). The DNA of the CDR3 is TGTGCCAGCAGTTTATCGAACCGGGAAGGAGGCTACACCTTC. This codes for CASSLSNREGGYTF.

There are many counts of this clonotype. This chain uses TRBV7-3 with TRBJ1-6, with TRBD1 matching over 7 bases. Germline V gene sequence: CDR1 SGHTA, CDR2 FQGTGA. The CDR3 is made up of 15 amino acids. V shed 5 bases, J shed 7 bases, and the junction held 8 bases outside the gene matches. CDR3 amino acids: CASSPAGTENSPLHF. The CDR3, as DNA: TGTGCCAGCAGCCCCGCGGGGACAGAGAATTCACCCCTCCACTTT. The entire variable domain, with the rest obtained from reference TRBV7-3 and TRBJ1-6, is as follows: GAGVSQTPSNKVTEKGKYVELRCDPISGHTALYWYRQSLGQGPEFLIYFQGTGAADDSGLPNDRFFAVRPEGSVSTLKIQRTERGDSAVYLCASSPAGTENSPLHFGNGTRLTVT.